This TCR beta chain originates from a study of PD-1 blockade in classical Hodgkin lymphoma. Repertoires were generated with immunoSEQ multiplex PCR, while TCRdb's copy carries only in-frame clones and drops some. The sample includes 25,000 to 30,000 clones, more than 85% of them seen just once. As for time point: newly diagnosed, previously untreated cHL patient sample. Comparison samples consisted of PBMCs from newly diagnosed, untreated classical Hodgkin lymphoma. This CDR3 contains 14 residues. Study observations and caveats: Relapsed/refractory patients reportedly had the lowest baseline TCR diversity, below newly diagnosed patients, who were below healthy donors.

As regards this clone: Its antigen is undetermined.

The sample taken for sequencing was peripheral blood mononuclear cells (PBMCs). V is TRBV21-1 and J is TRBJ1-5. TRBV21-1 counts as a pseudogene. The TCR was taken from a human donor with classical Hodgkin lymphoma. Written as DNA, the CDR3 is TGTGCCAGAACGCGGGCCCCCATGGGTCTGCCCCAGCATTTT. Protein sequence: CARTRAPMGLPQHF.